A selection of T cell receptor beta chains follows, all from one sample in a study of blood T cell repertoires in COVID-19. TCRdb's copy holds only in-frame clones and misses some; the assay was immunoSEQ multiplex PCR. This table holds approximately 200,000 clones, 84% found once. Specimen: peripheral blood. These receptor sequences come from a woman aged 80 or older with COVID-19, enrolled during active disease. Both conserved end residues are trimmed from each CDR3. Fields, in order: J gene, V gene, clone size, CDR3 protein. Not all rows give a size; the values are once, few, many and, for expanded clones, a class.

TRBJ2-2 TRBV5-4 few ASSLQGVDTGELF
TRBJ1-3 TRBV24-1 once ATSDSTGGATGNTIY
TRBJ1-6 TRBV6-6 few ASRPRGGAGDSPLH
TRBJ2-1 TRBV3-1/TRBV3-2 - ASSQVGTGGTEQF
TRBJ1-3 TRBV30 few AWSQTGGGNTIY
TRBJ1-3 TRBV9 - ASSVVETGLGNTIY
TRBJ1-6 TRBV7-8 - ASSLIGHINNSPLH
TRBJ2-7 TRBV7-6 - ASSQTGNYEQY
TRBJ2-2 TRBV27 - ASSSSLGAATGELF
TRBJ1-6 TRBV7-2 - ASSLETFSLGSPLH
TRBJ2-7 TRBV28 - ASFTPGGSYEQY
TRBJ2-2 TRBV2 - ASSGTFNTGELF
TRBJ1-4 TRBV6-5 once ASSYTPRGEKLF
TRBJ1-3 TRBV28 - ASSLGTSGNTIY
TRBJ2-5 TRBV3-1/TRBV3-2 - ASSPTRLAGGRGETQY
TRBJ1-2 TRBV6-5 - ASIPRDSGLYGYT
TRBJ1-5 TRBV19 once ASSGQGRNQPQH
TRBJ2-3 TRBV6-1 - ASSEGGPTDTQY
TRBJ1-2 TRBV12-3/TRBV12-4 - ASTLNRGGYT
TRBJ2-2 TRBV9 - ASSVAVGPYTGELF
TRBJ1-4 TRBV7-8 - ASSLEPRTYNEKLF
TRBJ2-1 TRBV9 - ASSVSRSSYNEQF
TRBJ2-2 TRBV3-1/TRBV3-2 - ASTISGDTGELF
TRBJ1-6 TRBV9 few ASSPQYQGAIGDNSPLH
TRBJ1-1 TRBV3-1/TRBV3-2 - ASSPPERVTEAF
TRBJ2-2 TRBV5-1 - ASSLEGLLTGELF
TRBJ2-3 TRBV6-2/TRBV6-3 - ASSSQNTQY
TRBJ2-7 TRBV30 - AWSRGKDEQY
TRBJ1-6 TRBV30 - AWSPLGSPLH
TRBJ1-2 TRBV5-4 - ASSPSPGQVNYGYT
TRBJ2-7 TRBV27 - ASSLKGTGGYEQY
TRBJ2-3 TRBV6-5 - ASGGLAGSDTQY
TRBJ2-1 TRBV3-1/TRBV3-2 - ASKTAAGGINNEQF
TRBJ2-1 TRBV6-6 few ASKRGAAYNEQF
TRBJ1-2 TRBV7-9 - ASSLGTAYGYT
TRBJ2-2 TRBV11-1 - ASSLAAGQAGELF
TRBJ1-2 TRBV28 - ASSSRVYGYT
TRBJ1-2 TRBV4-2 many ASSQDEGASYGYT
TRBJ1-5 TRBV19 - ASSSRQGGWGH
TRBJ2-3 TRBV6-2/TRBV6-3 - ASSPGTSGGLGTQY
TRBJ2-5 TRBV18 - ASSPQHGDSETQY
TRBJ2-5 TRBV2 - ASSDGAGGGQTQY
TRBJ1-2 TRBV27 - ASSPIRDRTYGYT
TRBJ1-1 TRBV6-4 - ASSDSSLSSGEAF
TRBJ2-7 TRBV5-1 - ASSPGQGAQHEQY
TRBJ2-1 TRBV24-1 - ATSDPYNEQF
TRBJ1-6 TRBV12-3/TRBV12-4 few ASSSTGDSPLH
TRBJ2-5 TRBV25-1 - ASRAGGQETQY
TRBJ1-5 TRBV7-9 - ASTTGDRQPQH
TRBJ1-5 TRBV18 few ASSPQGISDQPQH
TRBJ2-7 TRBV27 - ASSSLRTGENEQY
TRBJ1-5 TRBV18 - ASSPPGGRPQH
TRBJ2-1 TRBV7-9 - ASRLLAGEQF